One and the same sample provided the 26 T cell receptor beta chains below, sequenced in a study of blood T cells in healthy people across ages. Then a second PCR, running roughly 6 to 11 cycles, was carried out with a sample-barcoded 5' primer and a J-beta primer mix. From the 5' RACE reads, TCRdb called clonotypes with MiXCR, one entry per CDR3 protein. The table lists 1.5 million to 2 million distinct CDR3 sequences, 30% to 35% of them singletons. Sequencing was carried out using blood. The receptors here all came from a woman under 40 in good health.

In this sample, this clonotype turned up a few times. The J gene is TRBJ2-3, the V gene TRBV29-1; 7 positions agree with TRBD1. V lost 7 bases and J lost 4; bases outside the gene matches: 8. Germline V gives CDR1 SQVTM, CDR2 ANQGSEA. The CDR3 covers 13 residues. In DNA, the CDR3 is TGCAGCGCCAGGGGGTTAGGGGCAGATACGCAGTATTTT. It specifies CSARGLGADTQYF.

CDR3 in amino acids: CASSQGLNSNQPQHF. The CDR3 DNA reads as TGCGCCAGCAGCCAAGGGCTTAATAGCAATCAGCCCCAGCATTTT. The genes are TRBV4-1 and TRBJ1-5; D unresolved. The ends were cut back, 1 base at V and 0 bases at J, with 7 bases in the middle. The CDR3 is 15 residues long. CDR1 is MGHRA and CDR2 is YSYEKL in the germline V gene.

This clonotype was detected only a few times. For the CDR3, the DNA is TGTGCCAGCGGGACAGCGGGAGGGATCTACAATGAGCAGTTCTTC. Translating gives CASGTAGGIYNEQFF. The V gene is TRBV7-8, the J gene TRBJ2-1; TRBD2 agrees at 10 bases. Germline values: CDR1 SGHVS, CDR2 FQNEAQ. Trimming took 8 bases from V and 3 from J; bases not matched to a gene: 7. The CDR3 has 15 amino acids. Full variable domain (remainder filled in from reference TRBV7-8 and TRBJ2-1): GAGVSQSPRYKVAKRGQDVALRCDPISGHVSLFWYQQALGQGPEFLTYFQNEAQLDKSGLPSDRFFAERPEGSVSTLKIQRTQQEDSAVYLCASGTAGGIYNEQFFGPGTRLTVL.

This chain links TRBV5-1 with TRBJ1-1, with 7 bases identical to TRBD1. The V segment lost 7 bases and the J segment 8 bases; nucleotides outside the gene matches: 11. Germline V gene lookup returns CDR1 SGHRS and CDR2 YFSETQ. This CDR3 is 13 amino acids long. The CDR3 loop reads CASLQGGGSEAFF. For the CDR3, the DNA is TGCGCCAGCCTTCAGGGGGGCGGCTCGGAAGCTTTCTTT.

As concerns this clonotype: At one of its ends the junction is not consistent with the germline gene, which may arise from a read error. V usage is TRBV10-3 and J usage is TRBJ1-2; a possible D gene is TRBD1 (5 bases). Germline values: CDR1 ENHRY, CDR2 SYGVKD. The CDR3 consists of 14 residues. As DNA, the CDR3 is TGTGCCATCGGCCAAGAGTGGACATCCTATGGCTGCACCTTC. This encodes CAIGQEWTSYGCTF.

The CDR3 DNA sequence: TGTGCCAGCAGAGCGGGACTCGGGGGATACAATGAGCAGTACTTC. Protein sequence: CASRAGLGGYNEQYF. This chain links TRBV2 with TRBJ2-1, with 7 nucleotides matching TRBD2. The end of the DNA aligns better with TRBJ2-7, so the J call may be wrong. CDR1 and CDR2 (germline): SNHLY, FYNNEI. This CDR3 comprises 15 residues.

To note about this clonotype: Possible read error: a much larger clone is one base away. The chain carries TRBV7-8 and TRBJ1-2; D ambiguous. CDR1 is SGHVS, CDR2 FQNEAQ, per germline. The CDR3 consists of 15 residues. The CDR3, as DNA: TGTACCAGCAGCTTAGATGAGGGCCCCAGGAGGGGCTACACCTTC. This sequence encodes CTSSLDEGPRRGYTF. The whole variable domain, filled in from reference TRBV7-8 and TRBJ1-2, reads GAGVSQSPRYKVAKRGQDVALRCDPISGHVSLFWYQQALGQGPEFLTYFQNEAQLDKSGLPSDRFFAERPEGSVSTLKIQRTQQEDSAVYLCTSSLDEGPRRGYTFGSGTRLTVV.

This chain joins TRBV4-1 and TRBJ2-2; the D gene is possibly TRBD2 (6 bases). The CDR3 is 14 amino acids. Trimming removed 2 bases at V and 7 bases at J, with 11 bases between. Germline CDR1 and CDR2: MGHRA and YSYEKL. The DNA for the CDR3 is TGCGCCAGCAGCCAACCAGCGGAGGGCGGGGAGCTGTTTTTT. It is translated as CASSQPAEGGELFF.

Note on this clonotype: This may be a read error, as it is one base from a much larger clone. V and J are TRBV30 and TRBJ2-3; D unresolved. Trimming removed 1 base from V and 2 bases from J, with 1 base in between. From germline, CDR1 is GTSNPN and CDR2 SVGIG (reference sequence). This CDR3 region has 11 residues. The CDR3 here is CAWSDTDTQYF. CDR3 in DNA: TGTGCCTGGAGTGACACAGATACGCAGTATTTT.

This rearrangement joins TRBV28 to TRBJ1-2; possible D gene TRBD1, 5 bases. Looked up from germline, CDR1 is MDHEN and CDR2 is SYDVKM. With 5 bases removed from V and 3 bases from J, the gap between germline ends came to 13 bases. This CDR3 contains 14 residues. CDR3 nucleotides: TGTGCCAGCAGTGACTCGACAGTAGACTATGGCTACACCTTC. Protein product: CASSDSTVDYGYTF.

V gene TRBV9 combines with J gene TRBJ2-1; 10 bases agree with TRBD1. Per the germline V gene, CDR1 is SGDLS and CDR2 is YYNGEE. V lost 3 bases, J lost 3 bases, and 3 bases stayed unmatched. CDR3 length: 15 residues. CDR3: CASSAGTGVYNEQFF. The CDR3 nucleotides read TGTGCCAGCAGCGCCGGGACAGGGGTCTACAATGAGCAGTTCTTC.

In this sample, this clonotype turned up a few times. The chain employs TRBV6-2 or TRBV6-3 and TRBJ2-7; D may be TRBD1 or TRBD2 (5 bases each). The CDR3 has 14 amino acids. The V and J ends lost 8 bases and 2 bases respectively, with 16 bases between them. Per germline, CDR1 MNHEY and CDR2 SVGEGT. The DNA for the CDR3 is TGTGCCAGCGGGGGACGCATCGACCCCTACGAGCAGTACTTC. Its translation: CASGGRIDPYEQYF.

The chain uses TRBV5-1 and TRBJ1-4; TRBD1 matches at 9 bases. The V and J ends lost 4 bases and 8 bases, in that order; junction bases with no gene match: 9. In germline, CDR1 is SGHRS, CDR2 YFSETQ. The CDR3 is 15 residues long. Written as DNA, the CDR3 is TGCGCCAGCAGCATTTCGGGACAGGGAGGGGAAAAACTGTTTTTT. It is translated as CASSISGQGGEKLFF.

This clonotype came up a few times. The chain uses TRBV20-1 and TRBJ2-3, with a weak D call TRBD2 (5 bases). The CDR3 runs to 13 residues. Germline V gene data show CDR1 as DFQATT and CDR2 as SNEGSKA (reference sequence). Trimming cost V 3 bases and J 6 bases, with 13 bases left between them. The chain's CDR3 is CSASRRRGDTQYF. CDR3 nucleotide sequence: TGCAGTGCTAGTCGCAGGCGAGGGGATACGCAGTATTTT.

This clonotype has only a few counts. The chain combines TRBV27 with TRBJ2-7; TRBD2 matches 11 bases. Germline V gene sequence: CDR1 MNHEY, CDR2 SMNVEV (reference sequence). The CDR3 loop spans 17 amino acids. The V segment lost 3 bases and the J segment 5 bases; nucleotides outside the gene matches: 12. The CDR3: CASSFRLAGRIRDEQYF. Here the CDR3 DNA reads TGTGCCAGCAGTTTTCGACTAGCGGGACGCATTCGGGACGAGCAGTACTTC.

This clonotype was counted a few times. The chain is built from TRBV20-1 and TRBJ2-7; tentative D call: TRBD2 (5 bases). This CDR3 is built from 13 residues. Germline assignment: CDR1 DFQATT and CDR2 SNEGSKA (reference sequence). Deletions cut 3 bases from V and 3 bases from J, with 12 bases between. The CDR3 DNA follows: TGCAGTGCTAGCCCCCGGGAAGGCTACGAGCAGTACTTC. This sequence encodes CSASPREGYEQYF.

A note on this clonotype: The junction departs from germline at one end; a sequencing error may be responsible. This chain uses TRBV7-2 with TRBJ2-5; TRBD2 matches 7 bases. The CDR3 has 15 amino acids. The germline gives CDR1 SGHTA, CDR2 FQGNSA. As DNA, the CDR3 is TGTGCCAGCAGCTTAGATCCGGGAGGTTGGGAGACCCGGTACTTC. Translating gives CASSLDPGGWETRYF.

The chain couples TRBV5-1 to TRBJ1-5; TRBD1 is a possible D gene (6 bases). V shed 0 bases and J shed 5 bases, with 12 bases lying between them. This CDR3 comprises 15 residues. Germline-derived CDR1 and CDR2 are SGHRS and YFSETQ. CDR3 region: CASSLAGEVDQPQHF. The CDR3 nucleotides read TGCGCCAGCAGCTTGGCAGGGGAGGTTGATCAGCCCCAGCATTTT.

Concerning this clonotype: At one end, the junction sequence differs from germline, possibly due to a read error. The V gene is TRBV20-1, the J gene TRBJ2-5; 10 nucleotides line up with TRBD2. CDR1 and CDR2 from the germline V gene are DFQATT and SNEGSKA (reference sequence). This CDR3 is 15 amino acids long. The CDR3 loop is CSTRLSGRAQETQYF. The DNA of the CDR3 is TGCAGTACTAGATTGAGCGGGAGGGCGCAAGAGACCCAGTACTTC.

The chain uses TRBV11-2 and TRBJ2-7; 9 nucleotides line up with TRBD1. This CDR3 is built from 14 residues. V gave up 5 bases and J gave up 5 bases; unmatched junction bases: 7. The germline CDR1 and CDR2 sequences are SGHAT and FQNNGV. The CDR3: CASSPRGTGNEQYF. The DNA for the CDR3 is TGTGCCAGCAGCCCCCGCGGGACAGGGAACGAGCAGTACTTC.

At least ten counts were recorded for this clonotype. The CDR3: CSAPSSTDTQYF. Here the CDR3 DNA reads TGCAGTGCTCCCTCATCCACAGATACGCAGTATTTT. This chain connects TRBV20-1 to TRBJ2-3; D remains ambiguous. V lost 5 bases, J lost 2 bases, and 8 bases lay in between. This CDR3 contains 12 residues. Germline CDR1 is DFQATT and CDR2 is SNEGSKA (reference sequence).

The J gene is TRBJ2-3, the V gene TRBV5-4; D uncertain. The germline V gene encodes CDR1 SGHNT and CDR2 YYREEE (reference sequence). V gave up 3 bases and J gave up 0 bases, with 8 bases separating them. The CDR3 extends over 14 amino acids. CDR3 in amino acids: CASSYQDSTDTQYF. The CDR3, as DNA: TGTGCCAGCAGCTACCAAGACAGCACAGATACGCAGTATTTT.

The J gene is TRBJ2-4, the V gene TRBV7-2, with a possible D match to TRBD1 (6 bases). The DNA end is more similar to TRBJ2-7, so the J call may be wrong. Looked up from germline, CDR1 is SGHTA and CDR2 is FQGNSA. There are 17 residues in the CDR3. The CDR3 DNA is TGTGCCAGCAGCCCGGATGGTTGGGGACAAGGGGGCTACGAGCAGTACTTC. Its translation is CASSPDGWGQGGYEQYF.

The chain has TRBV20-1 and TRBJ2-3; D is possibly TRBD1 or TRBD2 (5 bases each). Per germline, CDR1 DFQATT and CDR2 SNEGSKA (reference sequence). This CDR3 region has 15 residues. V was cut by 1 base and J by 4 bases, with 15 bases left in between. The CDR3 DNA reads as TGCAGTGCTAGAGCGGGGACCGTGATAGCAGATACGCAGTATTTT. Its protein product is CSARAGTVIADTQYF.

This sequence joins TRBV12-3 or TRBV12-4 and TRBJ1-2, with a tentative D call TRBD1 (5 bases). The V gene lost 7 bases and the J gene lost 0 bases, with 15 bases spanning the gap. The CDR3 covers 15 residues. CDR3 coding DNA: TGTGCCAGCAAATCCGAGCCGGGGGCTAACTATGGCTACACCTTC. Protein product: CASKSEPGANYGYTF.

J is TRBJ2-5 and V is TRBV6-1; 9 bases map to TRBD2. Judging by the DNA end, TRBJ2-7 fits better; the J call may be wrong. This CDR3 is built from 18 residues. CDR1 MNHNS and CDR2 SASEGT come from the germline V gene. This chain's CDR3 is CASSHTLRTAGGGYEQYF. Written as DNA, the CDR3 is TGTGCCAGCAGCCACACCTTACGGACGGCGGGAGGGGGGTACGAGCAGTACTTC.